This TCR beta chain emerged from a study of metastatic and nonmetastatic thyroid tumors. About the research overall: Comparison of repertoires was carried out across blood and tumor or nodule tissue from malignant and benign thyroid patients.

Original processing methods: It was from CDR3 differences across clinicopathological groups that a distant-metastasis classifier for papillary thyroid cancer was built. TCRdb re-analyzed the PCR reads through MiXCR. The authors' filters were not applied to this entry. The repertoire holds some 31,000 clones, with roughly 19% as singletons. Study-wide results and limits: The reported finding was significantly higher TCR beta diversity in malignant thyroid tumors relative to benign nodules, in blood and tumor.

Points on this clone: No antigen is known for it.

Patients had received no treatment of any kind before thyroid surgery. This TCR was recovered from a female donor with papillary thyroid cancer or a benign thyroid nodule (not recorded which). Some clones in this sample may be carry-over from other donors' samples. The sequenced material came from blood.

For the CDR3, the DNA is TGTGCCAGCAGCCGAACCGGGACAGGAGGGGAGACCCAGTACTTC. Translating gives CASSRTGTGGETQYF. The rearrangement uses TRBV7-3 and TRBJ2-5, with 8 bases identical to TRBD1. V gave up 5 bases and J gave up 5 bases; unmatched junction bases: 10. The CDR3 loop spans 15 amino acids. The germline V gene has CDR1 SGHTA and CDR2 FQGTGA.